Each of the 8 T cell receptor beta chains below was sequenced from the same sample in a study of tumor-infiltrating lymphocytes in primary liver carcinoma. Starting from approximately 470 ng of total RNA, TCR beta cDNA was produced with a primer in the constant region. Researchers made the TCR beta libraries by running three nested multiplex PCR rounds with slightly modified ARM-PCR. TRBV1-TRBV30 forward primers paired with a C-beta reverse primer were used in the first two PCR rounds, which ran roughly 9 cycles each. TCRdb called the multiplex PCR reads again in MiXCR, with one record for every CDR3 protein. The sample comprises tens of thousands of distinct CDR3 sequences, around 77% of which are singletons, and approximately 25% rests with the top ten. From unsorted bulk tissue weighing roughly 17-31 mg, DNA and RNA were co-extracted. The sample consisted of liver tumor tissue from sampling region 5. Regarding subset: tumor region T5, tumor centre. The receptor set was obtained from a man aged 35-49 years with primary liver carcinoma and hepatitis B virus infection.

The chain combines TRBV11-2 with TRBJ2-1; perhaps TRBD1 as D (5 bases). This CDR3 is 14 amino acids long. V was trimmed by 4 bases and J by 5 bases, leaving 12 bases between them. CDR1 and CDR2 from the germline V gene are SGHAT and FQNNGV. CDR3 sequence (DNA): TGTGCCAGCAGCTCTAACAGGACCAACAATGAGCAGTTCTTC. As protein: CASSSNRTNNEQFF.

Turning to this clonotype: An end of the junction differs from the germline gene, which may be a read error. The V and J genes are TRBV4-3 and TRBJ2-1; 15 bases map to TRBD2. The CDR3 sequence is 18 residues long. Germline lookup yields CDR1 LGHNA and CDR2 YSLEER. The CDR3 DNA follows: TGCGCCAGCACTCTGGATTGGACTAGCGGGAGGGCCTGGGATGAGCAGTTCTTT. Its protein product is CASTLDWTSGRAWDEQFF.

Remarks on this clonotype: This CDR3 fails to terminate in the conserved phenylalanine or tryptophan, so it likely reflects a read error. The chain has TRBV5-1 and TRBJ2-1, with 8 nucleotides matching TRBD2. The CDR3 covers 16 residues. The germline V gene encodes CDR1 SGHRS and CDR2 YFSETQ. CDR3: CVSSHLAGPDGDEQFL. The CDR3 bases are TGCGTCAGCAGCCACTTAGCGGGGCCCGATGGGGATGAGCAGTTCCTC.

The chain links TRBV29-1 to TRBJ2-1, with D possibly matching TRBD1 (7 bases). Germline V gives CDR1 SQVTM, CDR2 ANQGSEA. Trimming pared 8 bases from V and 7 bases from J, leaving 15 bases between. This CDR3 contains 12 residues. Written as DNA, the CDR3 is TGCAGCCTCCGACAGGGAGGTAATGAGCAGTTCTTC. Translation: CSLRQGGNEQFF.

In this sample, this clonotype turned up once. Since no conserved phenylalanine or tryptophan closes the CDR3, a read error is the likely cause. This sequence joins TRBV28 and TRBJ2-7; a weak D match, TRBD2 (6 bases). CDR3 size: 15 residues. V shed 10 bases and J shed 6 bases, with 25 bases lying between them. The germline V gene encodes CDR1 MDHEN and CDR2 SYDVKM. For the CDR3, the DNA is TGTGCCAACACTTTATGGGGCGGGAACATGGTCGAGCAGTACCTC. This sequence encodes CANTLWGGNMVEQYL.

This clonotype was detected only a few times. This sequence joins TRBV6-1 and TRBJ1-2; D is undetermined. This CDR3 has 14 amino acids. CDR1 is MNHNS and CDR2 is SASEGT in the germline V gene. V shed 7 bases and J shed 5 bases, with 17 bases lying between them. The CDR3 region is CASTTTTGDYGYTF. CDR3 DNA: TGTGCCAGCACCACAACGACGGGTGATTATGGCTACACCTTC.

This clonotype came up once. The chain has TRBV5-4 and TRBJ2-3; D may be TRBD2 (6 bases). The CDR3 sequence is 16 residues long. From germline, CDR1 is SGHNT and CDR2 YYREEE (reference sequence). Trimming stripped 1 base from V and 2 bases from J, with 14 bases between. CDR3 sequence (DNA): TGTGCCAGCAGCTTGCTCTCGGAGGGGCCCACAGATACGCAGTATTTT. Translation: CASSLLSEGPTDTQYF.

V and J are TRBV7-9 and TRBJ1-5; D is unclear. The closer fit of TRBJ2-3 to the DNA end suggests the J call may be wrong. The CDR3 covers 12 residues. CDR1 SEHNR and CDR2 FQNEAQ come from the germline V gene (reference sequence). In DNA form, the CDR3 reads TGTGCCAGCAGCTTAGCGGATGCCCCCCAGTATTTT. Translating it yields CASSLADAPQYF.